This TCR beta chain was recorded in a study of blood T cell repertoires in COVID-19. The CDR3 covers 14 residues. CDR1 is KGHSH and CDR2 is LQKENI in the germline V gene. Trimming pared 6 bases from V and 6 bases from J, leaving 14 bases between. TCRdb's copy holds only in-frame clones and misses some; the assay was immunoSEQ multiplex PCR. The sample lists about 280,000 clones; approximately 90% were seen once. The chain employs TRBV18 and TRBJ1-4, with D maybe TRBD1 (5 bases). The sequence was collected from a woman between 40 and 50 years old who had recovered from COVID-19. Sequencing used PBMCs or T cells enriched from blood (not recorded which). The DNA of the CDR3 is TGTGCCAGCTCGGCCGGGACTACTGATGAAAAACTGTTTTTT. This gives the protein CASSAGTTDEKLFF.